This T cell receptor (beta chain) is drawn from a study of blood T cells in healthy people across ages. Study-wide results and limits: Donor CMV infection status was unknown, possibly confounding age-related changes in expanded clonotypes.

The second PCR ran roughly 7 to 11 cycles with a sample-barcoded 5' primer and J-beta primers. TCRdb re-called the 5' RACE reads with MiXCR, one entry per CDR3 protein. The profile shows about 1.4 million distinct CDR3 sequences, around 59% of them singletons. Germline CDR1 and CDR2: SGHAT and FQNNGV. The CDR3 contains 16 residues. V dropped 5 bases and J dropped 0 bases, with 16 bases sitting between them. Notes on this clonotype: Its antigen is as yet unknown.

V usage is TRBV11-2 and J usage is TRBJ1-1; D possibly corresponds to TRBD1 (5 bases). Source material: blood. The source of this sequence is a man aged 18 to 29 in good health. The DNA of the CDR3 is TGTGCCAGCAGCCCCCGACCGGGGGGAATGAACACTGAAGCTTTCTTT. The encoded protein is CASSPRPGGMNTEAFF. The variable domain in full, completed from reference TRBV11-2 and TRBJ1-1, reads EAGVAQSPRYKIIEKRQSVAFWCNPISGHATLYWYQQILGQGPKLLIQFQNNGVVDDSQLPKDRFSAERLKGVDSTLKIQPAKLEDSAVYLCASSPRPGGMNTEAFFGQGTRLTVV.